This T cell receptor (beta chain) comes out of a study of blood T cell repertoires in COVID-19 (dated by TCRdb to 2018 to 2021). About the investigation overall: Samples covering the acute and convalescent phases of COVID-19 were provided by collaborators in the United States, Italy and Spain. The prospective study material was composed of cDNA or gDNA derived from T cells, B-cell-depleted T cells, or PBMCs. Deeply sampled blood TCRbeta repertoires from subjects exposed to, actively infected with, or recovered from COVID-19 were included in the dataset. A freely available public database, intended as a resource for researchers studying the immune response to SARS-CoV-2, is where the repertoires were released. Samples came from the ongoing ImmuneRACE study (first 160 participants) plus 1,254 subjects from 6 global collaborators. The sample metadata nearly always contained a de-identified subject ID, COVID-19 status, age in years and sex. Where available, HLA class I and class II types were taken from metadata supplied by the sample provider and were not determined by assay-based typing. The paper as a whole reports these results and caveats: How much clinical and demographic metadata was included differed by source and by participant, and the metadata was provided uncurated.

TCRbeta CDR3 regions were amplified from genomic DNA using the immunoSEQ Assay, a bias-controlled multiplex PCR. Per the source publication's procedure: The number of nucleated cells in each sample was estimated from the amplification of reference gene primers within the assay. Sequence reads were collapsed and filtered to measure the absolute abundance of every unique TCRbeta CDR3 rearrangement. For each sample, productive Simpson clonality was calculated as the square root of Simpson's diversity index over productive rearrangements. In its TCRdb copy, this immuneACCESS table keeps in-frame sequences only and misses some clones. Where compared with another copy, unresolved V genes explain less than half of these, and the others have no known cause. That table gives V, J and clone size, and the DNA gave D and trimming. The sample has 290,000 or so clones on record, approximately 91% of them singletons. The biggest ten clones account for over 2% of the sample.

From cysteine to phenylalanine, the CDR3 is 11 amino acids long. Left in the record is the CDR3 DNA by itself, 33 bases read in frame from the first base. Trimming takes 7 bases from V and 2 bases from J, and the germline ends sit 5 bases apart. About this clone itself: This clone's antigen is unknown. Base qualities are not recorded, but no much larger clone differs from it by a single base.

One collaborating source in Seattle enrolled patients during active infection and followed them longitudinally through the course of disease. The collaborating institutions used their own protocols to collect whole blood in K2EDTA tubes. For TCRbeta analysis, collaborators shipped samples as frozen whole blood, isolated PBMCs, or DNA extracted from either of those sample types. The sequenced sample consisted of peripheral blood. This receptor was taken from a woman aged 25 to 39 with COVID-19, enrolled during active disease. This chain joins TRBV12-3 or TRBV12-4 to TRBJ1-1; no D segment can be confidently identified. The CDR3 in this case is CASTFNTEAFF. The DNA sequence reads TGTGCCAGCACCTTTAACACTGAAGCTTTCTTT.